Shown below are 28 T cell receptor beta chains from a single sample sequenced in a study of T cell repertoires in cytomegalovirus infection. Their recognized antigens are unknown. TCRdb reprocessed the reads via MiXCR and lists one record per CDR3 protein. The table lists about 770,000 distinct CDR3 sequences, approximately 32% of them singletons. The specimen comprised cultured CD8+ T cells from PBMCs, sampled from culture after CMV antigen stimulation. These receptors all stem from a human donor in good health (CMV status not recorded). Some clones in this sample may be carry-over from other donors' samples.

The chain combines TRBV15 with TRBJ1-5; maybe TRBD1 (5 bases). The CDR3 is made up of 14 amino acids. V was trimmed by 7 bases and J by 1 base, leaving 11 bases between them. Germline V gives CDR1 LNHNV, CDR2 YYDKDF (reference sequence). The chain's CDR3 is CATKRGSSNQPQHF. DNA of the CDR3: TGTGCCACCAAAAGGGGTAGCAGCAATCAGCCCCAGCATTTT.

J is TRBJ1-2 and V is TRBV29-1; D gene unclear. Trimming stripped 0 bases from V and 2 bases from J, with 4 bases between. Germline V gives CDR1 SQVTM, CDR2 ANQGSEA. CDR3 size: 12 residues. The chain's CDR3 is CSVEDRNYGYTF. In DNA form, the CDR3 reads TGCAGCGTTGAAGATCGAAACTATGGCTACACCTTC.

In DNA, the CDR3 is TGTGCCAGCAGCCTGTGGACAGTTCAGTTTGGAGAAAGCGGATCCTACGAGCAGTACTTC. It encodes CASSLWTVQFGESGSYEQYF. The chain is built from TRBV13 and TRBJ2-7, with D possibly TRBD1 on 6 matching bases. From germline, CDR1 is PRHDT and CDR2 FYEKMQ (reference sequence). The V gene lost 5 bases and the J gene lost 1 base, with 30 bases spanning the gap. There are 20 residues in the CDR3.

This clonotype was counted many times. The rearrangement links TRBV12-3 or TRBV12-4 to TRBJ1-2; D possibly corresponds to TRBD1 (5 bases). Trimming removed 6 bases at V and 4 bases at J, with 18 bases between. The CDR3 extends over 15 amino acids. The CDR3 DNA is TGTGCCAGCAGCATGGGGGGACCGAATATCTATGGCTACACCTTC. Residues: CASSMGGPNIYGYTF.

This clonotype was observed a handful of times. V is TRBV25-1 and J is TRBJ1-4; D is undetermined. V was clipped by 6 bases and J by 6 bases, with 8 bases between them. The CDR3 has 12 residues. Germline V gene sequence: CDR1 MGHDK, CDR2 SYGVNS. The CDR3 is CASSLADEKLFF. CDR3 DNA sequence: TGTGCCAGCAGCCTCGCCGATGAAAAACTGTTTTTT. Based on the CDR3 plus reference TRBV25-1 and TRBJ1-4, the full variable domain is EADIYQTPRYLVIGTGKKITLECSQTMGHDKMYWYQQDPGMELHLIHYSYGVNSTEKGDLSSESTVSRIRTEHFPLTLESARPSHTSQYLCASSLADEKLFFGSGTQLSVL.

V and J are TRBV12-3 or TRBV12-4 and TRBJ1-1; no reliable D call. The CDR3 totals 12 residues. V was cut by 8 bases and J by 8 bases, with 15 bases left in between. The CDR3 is CASARLNTEAFF. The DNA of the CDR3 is TGTGCCAGCGCCCGACTCAATACCGAAGCTTTCTTT.

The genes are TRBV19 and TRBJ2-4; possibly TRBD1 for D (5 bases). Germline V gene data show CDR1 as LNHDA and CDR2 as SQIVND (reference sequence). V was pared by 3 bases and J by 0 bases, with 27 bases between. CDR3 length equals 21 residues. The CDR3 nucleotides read TGTGCCAGTAGTATTGGAGCCTGGGATAGGGGCTTTCTCCTAGCCAAAAACATTCAGTACTTC. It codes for CASSIGAWDRGFLLAKNIQYF.

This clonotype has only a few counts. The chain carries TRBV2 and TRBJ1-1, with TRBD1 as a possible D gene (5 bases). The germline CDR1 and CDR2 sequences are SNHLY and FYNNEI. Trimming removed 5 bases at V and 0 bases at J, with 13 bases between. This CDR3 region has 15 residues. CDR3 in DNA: TGTGCCAGCAGTCGATTGACAGTCTTGAACACTGAAGCTTTCTTT. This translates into CASSRLTVLNTEAFF.

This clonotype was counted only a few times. The CDR3 coding sequence is TGTGCCACCCAGGGGGATCCCTATGGCTACACCTTC. Translation: CATQGDPYGYTF. V usage is TRBV7-9 and J usage is TRBJ1-2; 7 bases align to TRBD1. The ends lost 10 bases at V and 4 bases at J; junction bases unmatched: 6. This CDR3 is built from 12 residues. Germline V gives CDR1 SEHNR, CDR2 FQNEAQ (reference sequence).

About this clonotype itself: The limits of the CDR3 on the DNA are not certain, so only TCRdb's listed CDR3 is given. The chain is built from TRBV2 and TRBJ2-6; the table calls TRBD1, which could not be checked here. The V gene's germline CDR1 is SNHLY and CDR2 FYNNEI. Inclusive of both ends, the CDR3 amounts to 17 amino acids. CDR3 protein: CATKGILPVPGANVLTF.

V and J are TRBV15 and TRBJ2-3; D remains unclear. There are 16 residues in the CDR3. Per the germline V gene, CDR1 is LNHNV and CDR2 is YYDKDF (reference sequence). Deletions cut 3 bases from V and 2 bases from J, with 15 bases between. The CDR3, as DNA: TGTGCCACCAGCAGGCCCGAGAGCCCACACACAGATACGCAGTATTTT. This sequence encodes CATSRPESPHTDTQYF.

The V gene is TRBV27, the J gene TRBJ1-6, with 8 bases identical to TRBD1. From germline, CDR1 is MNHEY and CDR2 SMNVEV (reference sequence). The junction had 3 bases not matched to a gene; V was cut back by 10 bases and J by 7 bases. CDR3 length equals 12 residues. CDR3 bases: TGTGCCATCGGACAGGGAAATTCACCCCTCCACTTT. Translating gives CAIGQGNSPLHF.

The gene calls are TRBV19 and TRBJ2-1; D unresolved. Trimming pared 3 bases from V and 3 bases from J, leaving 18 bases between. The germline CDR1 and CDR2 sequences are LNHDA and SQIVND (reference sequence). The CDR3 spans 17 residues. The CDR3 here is CASSISHPASNYNEQFF. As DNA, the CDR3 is TGTGCCAGTAGTATCAGTCATCCTGCGTCTAACTACAATGAGCAGTTCTTC. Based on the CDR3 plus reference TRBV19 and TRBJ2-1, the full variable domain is DGGITQSPKYLFRKEGQNVTLSCEQNLNHDAMYWYRQDPGQGLRLIYYSQIVNDFQKGDIAEGYSVSREKKESFPLTVTSAQKNPTAFYLCASSISHPASNYNEQFFGPGTRLTVL.

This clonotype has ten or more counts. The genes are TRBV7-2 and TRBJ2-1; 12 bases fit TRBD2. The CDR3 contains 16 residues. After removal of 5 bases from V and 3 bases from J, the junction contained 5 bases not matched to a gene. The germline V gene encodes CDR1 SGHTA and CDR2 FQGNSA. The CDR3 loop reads CASSGRTSGDYNEQFF. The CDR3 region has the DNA TGTGCCAGCAGCGGGCGGACTAGCGGGGACTACAATGAGCAGTTCTTC.

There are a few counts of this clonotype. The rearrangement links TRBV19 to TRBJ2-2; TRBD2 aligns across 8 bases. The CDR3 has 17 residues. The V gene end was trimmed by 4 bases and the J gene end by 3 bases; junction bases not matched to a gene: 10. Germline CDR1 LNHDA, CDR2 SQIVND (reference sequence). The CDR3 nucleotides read TGTGCCAGTAGTACTTCCTTTAGCGGGGTAGACACCGGGGAGCTGTTTTTT. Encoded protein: CASSTSFSGVDTGELFF. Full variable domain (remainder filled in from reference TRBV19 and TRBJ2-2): DGGITQSPKYLFRKEGQNVTLSCEQNLNHDAMYWYRQDPGQGLRLIYYSQIVNDFQKGDIAEGYSVSREKKESFPLTVTSAQKNPTAFYLCASSTSFSGVDTGELFFGEGSRLTVL.

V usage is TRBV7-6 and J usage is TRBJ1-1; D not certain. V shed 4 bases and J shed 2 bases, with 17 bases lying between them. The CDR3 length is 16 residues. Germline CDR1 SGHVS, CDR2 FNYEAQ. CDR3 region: CASSSTAQLPNTEAFF. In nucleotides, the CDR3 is TGTGCCAGCAGCTCTACCGCGCAACTACCTAACACTGAAGCTTTCTTT.

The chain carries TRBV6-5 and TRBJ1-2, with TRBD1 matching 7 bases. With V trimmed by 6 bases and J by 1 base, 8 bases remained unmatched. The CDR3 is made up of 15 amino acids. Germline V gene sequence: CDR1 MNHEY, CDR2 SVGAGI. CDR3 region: CASSPQGRSNYGYTF. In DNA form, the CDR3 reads TGTGCCAGCAGCCCACAGGGGAGAAGTAACTATGGCTACACCTTC.

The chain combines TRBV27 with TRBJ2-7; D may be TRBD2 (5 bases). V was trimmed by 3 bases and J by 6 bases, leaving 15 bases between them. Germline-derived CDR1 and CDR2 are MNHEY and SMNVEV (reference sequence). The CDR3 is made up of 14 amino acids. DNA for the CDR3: TGTGCCAGCAGTTTCGGTGGAGGACGGGGCGAGCAGTACTTC. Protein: CASSFGGGRGEQYF.

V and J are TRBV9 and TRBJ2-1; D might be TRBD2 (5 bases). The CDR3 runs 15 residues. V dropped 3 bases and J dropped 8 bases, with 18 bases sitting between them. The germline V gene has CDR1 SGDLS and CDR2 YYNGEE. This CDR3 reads CASSEPYEGSDEQFF. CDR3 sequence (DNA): TGTGCCAGCAGCGAACCTTACGAGGGCAGCGATGAGCAGTTCTTC.

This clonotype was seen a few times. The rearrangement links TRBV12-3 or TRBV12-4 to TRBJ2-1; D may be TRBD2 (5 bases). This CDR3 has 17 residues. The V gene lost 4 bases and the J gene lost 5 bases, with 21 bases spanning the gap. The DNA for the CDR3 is TGTGCCAGCAGTTCTATTCGGGGTCCCCGCCCTAACAATGAGCAGTTCTTC. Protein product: CASSSIRGPRPNNEQFF.

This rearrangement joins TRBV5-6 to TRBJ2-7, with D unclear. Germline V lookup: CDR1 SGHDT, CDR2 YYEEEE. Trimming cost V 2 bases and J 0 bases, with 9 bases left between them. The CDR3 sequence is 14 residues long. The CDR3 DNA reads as TGTGCCAGCAGCTTTTCTGGCGGCTCCTACGAGCAGTACGTC. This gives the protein CASSFSGGSYEQYV.

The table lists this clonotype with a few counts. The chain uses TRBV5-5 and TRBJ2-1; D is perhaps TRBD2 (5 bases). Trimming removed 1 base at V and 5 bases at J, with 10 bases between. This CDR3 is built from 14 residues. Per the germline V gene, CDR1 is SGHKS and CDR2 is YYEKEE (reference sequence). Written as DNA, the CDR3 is TGTGCCAGCAGCTTGATGAGGGCAGACAATGAGCAGTTCTTC. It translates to CASSLMRADNEQFF.

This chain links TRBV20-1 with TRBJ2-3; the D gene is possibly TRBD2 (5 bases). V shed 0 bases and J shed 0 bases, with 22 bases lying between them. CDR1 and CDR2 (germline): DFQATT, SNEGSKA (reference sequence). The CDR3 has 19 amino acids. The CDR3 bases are TGCAGTGCTAGAGACTGGGCCTCGGAGGCAGTGAAAAGCACAGATACGCAGTATTTT. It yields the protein CSARDWASEAVKSTDTQYF.

The CDR3, as DNA: TGTGCCAGCAGTTTGGGGGCGGGTTTTACTGAAGCTTTCTTT. Translating it yields CASSLGAGFTEAFF. The chain recombines TRBV6-1 with TRBJ1-1; possibly TRBD1 for D (6 bases). Germline V gene lookup returns CDR1 MNHNS and CDR2 SASEGT. The CDR3 has 14 amino acids. V lost 5 bases to trimming and J lost 5 bases, with 15 bases between them.

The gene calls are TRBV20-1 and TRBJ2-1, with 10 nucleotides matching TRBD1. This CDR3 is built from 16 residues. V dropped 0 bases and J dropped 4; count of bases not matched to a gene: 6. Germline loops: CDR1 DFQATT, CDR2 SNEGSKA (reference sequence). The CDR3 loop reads CSARDKGTGDYNEQFF. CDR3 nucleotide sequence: TGCAGTGCTAGAGATAAGGGGACAGGGGATTACAATGAGCAGTTCTTC.

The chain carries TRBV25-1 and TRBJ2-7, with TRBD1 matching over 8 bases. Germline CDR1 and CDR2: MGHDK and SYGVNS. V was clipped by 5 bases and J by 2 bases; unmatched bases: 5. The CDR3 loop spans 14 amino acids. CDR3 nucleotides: TGTGCCAGCAGTACAGGGACAGGTACCTACGAGCAGTACTTC. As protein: CASSTGTGTYEQYF.

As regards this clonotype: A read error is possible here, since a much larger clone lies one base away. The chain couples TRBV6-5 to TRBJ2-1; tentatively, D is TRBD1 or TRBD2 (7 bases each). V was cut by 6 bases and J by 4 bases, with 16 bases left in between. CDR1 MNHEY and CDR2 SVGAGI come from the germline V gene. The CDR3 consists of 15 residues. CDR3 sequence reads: CASSPRGGEYNEQFF. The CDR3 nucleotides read TGTGCCAGCAGCCCCAGGGGGGGGGAATACAATGAGCAGTTCTTC.

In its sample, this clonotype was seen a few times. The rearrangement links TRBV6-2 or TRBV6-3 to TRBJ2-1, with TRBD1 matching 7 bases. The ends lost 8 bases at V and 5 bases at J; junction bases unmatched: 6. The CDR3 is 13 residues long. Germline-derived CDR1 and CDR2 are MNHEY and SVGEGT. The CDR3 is CASVGTEDNEQFF. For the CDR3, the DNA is TGTGCCAGCGTTGGGACAGAAGACAATGAGCAGTTCTTC.